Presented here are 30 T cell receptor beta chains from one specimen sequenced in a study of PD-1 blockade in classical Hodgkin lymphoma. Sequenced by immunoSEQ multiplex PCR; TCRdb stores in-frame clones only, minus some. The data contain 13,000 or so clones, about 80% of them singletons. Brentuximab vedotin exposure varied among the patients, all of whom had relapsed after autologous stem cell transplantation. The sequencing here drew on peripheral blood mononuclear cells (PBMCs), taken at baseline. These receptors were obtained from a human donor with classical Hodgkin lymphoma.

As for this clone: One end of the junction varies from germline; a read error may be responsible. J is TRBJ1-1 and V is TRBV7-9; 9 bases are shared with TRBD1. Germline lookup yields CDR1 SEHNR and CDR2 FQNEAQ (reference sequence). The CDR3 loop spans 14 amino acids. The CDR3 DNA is TGTGCCAGCTTACGGACAGGGGAAAACAGTGAAGCTTTCTTT. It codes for CASLRTGENSEAFF.

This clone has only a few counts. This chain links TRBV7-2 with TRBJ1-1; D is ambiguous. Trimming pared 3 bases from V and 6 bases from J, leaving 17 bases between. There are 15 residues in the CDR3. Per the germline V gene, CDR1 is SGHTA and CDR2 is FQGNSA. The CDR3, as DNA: TGTGCCAGCAGCTTGAGTAAAGGGTCCTATTCTGAAGCTTTCTTT. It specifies CASSLSKGSYSEAFF.

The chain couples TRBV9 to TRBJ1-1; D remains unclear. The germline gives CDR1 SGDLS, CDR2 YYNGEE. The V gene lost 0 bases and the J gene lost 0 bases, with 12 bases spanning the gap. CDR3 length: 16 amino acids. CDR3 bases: TGTGCCAGCAGCGTAGTGGAGGACTTTATGAACACTGAAGCTTTCTTT. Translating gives CASSVVEDFMNTEAFF.

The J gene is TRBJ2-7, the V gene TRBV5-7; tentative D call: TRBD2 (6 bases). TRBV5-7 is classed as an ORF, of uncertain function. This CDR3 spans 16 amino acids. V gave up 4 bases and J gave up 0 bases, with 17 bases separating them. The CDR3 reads CASSTRLEWHSYEQYF. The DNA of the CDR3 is TGTGCCAGCAGCACCCGACTAGAGTGGCACTCCTACGAGCAGTACTTC.

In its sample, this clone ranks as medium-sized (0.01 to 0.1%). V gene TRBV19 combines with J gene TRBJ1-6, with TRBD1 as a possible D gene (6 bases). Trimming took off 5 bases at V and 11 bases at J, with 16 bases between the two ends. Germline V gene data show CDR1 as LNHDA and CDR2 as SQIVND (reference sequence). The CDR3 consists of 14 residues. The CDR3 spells CASSPGFDRTPLHF. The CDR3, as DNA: TGTGCCAGTAGTCCTGGGTTTGACAGGACACCCCTCCACTTT.

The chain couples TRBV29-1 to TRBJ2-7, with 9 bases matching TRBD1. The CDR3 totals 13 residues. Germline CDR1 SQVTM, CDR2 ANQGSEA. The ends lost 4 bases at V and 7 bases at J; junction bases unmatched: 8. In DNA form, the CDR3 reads TGCAGCGTTGGGGGACAGGGTCCGGGAGAGCAGTACTTC. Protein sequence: CSVGGQGPGEQYF.

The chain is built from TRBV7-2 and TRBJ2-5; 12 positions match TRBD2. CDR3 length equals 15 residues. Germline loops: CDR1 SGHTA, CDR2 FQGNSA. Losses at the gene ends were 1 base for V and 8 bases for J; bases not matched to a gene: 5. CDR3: CASSLGTSGAGTQYF. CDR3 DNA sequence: TGTGCCAGCAGCTTAGGGACTAGCGGGGCTGGAACCCAGTACTTC. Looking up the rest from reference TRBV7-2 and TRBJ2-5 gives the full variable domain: GAGVSQSPSNKVTEKGKDVELRCDPISGHTALYWYRQSLGQGLEFLIYFQGNSAPDKSGLPSDRFSAERTGGSVSTLTIQRTQQEDSAVYLCASSLGTSGAGTQYFGPGTRLLVL.

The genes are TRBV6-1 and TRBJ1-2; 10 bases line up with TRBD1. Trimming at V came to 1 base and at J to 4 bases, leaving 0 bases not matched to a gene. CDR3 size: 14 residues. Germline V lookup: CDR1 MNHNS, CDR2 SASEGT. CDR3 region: CASSEGTGGYGYTF. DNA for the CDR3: TGTGCCAGCAGTGAAGGGACAGGGGGCTATGGCTACACCTTC.

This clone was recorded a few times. The CDR3 sequence: CASSQTGGGRTIFYEQYF. In nucleotides, the CDR3 is TGTGCCAGCAGCCAAACCGGGGGGGGACGGACTATTTTCTACGAGCAGTACTTC. This chain connects TRBV16 to TRBJ2-7; 8 bases align to TRBD2. The CDR3 loop spans 18 amino acids. The V segment lost 2 bases and the J segment 3 bases; nucleotides outside the gene matches: 15. CDR1 and CDR2 (germline): KGHSY, FQNENV.

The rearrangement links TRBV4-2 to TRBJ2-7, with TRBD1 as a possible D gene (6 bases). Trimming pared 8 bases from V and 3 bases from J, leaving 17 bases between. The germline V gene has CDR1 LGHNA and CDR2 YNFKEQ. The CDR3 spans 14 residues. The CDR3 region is CASSREIQGYEQYF. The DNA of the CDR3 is TGTGCCAGCTCGAGGGAGATACAGGGCTACGAGCAGTACTTC.

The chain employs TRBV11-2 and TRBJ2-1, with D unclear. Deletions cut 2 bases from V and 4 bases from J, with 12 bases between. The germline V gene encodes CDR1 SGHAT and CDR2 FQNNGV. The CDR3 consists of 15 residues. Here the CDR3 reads CASSLPAQRYNEQFF. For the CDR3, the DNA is TGTGCCAGCAGCTTACCGGCACAGCGATACAATGAGCAGTTCTTC. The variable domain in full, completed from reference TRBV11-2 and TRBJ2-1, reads EAGVAQSPRYKIIEKRQSVAFWCNPISGHATLYWYQQILGQGPKLLIQFQNNGVVDDSQLPKDRFSAERLKGVDSTLKIQPAKLEDSAVYLCASSLPAQRYNEQFFGPGTRLTVL.

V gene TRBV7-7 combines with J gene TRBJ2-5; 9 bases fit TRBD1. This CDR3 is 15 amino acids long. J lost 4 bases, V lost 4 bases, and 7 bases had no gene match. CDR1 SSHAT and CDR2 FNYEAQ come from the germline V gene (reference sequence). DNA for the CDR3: TGTGCCAGCAGCTCCAACAGGGGGCGTGGAGAGACCCAGTACTTC. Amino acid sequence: CASSSNRGRGETQYF.

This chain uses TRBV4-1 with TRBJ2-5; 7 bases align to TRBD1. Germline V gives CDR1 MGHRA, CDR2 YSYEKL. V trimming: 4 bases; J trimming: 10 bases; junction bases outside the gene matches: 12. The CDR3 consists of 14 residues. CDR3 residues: CASSLGGLASDQYF. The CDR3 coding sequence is TGCGCCAGCAGCCTAGGGGGCCTGGCCTCCGACCAGTACTTC.

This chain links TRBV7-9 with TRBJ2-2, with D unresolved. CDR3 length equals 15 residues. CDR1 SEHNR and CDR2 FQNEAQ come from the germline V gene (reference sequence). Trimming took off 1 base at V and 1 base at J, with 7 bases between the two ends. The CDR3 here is CASSLGLGNTGELFF. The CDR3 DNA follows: TGTGCCAGCAGCTTAGGTCTCGGGAACACCGGGGAGCTGTTTTTT. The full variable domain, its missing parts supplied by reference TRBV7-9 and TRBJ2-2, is DTGVSQNPRHKITKRGQNVTFRCDPISEHNRLYWYRQTLGQGPEFLTYFQNEAQLEKSRLLSDRFSAERPKGSFSTLEIQRTEQGDSAMYLCASSLGLGNTGELFFGEGSRLTVL.

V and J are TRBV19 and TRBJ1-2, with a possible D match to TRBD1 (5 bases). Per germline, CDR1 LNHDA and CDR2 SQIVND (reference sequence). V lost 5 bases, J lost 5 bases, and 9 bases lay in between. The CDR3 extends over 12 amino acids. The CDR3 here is CASSQGWYGYTF. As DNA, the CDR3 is TGTGCCAGTAGTCAGGGTTGGTATGGCTACACCTTC.

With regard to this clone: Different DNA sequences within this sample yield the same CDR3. As DNA, the CDR3 is TGCGCCAGCAGCCAAGATGAAGTCGGCAGGAGGTATAAAGGCTACACCTTC. Encoded protein: CASSQDEVGRRYKGYTF. This rearrangement joins TRBV4-1 to TRBJ1-2, with D unresolved. The CDR3 totals 17 residues. With 0 bases removed from V and 8 bases from J, the gap between germline ends came to 22 bases. Germline CDR1 reads MGHRA; CDR2 reads YSYEKL.

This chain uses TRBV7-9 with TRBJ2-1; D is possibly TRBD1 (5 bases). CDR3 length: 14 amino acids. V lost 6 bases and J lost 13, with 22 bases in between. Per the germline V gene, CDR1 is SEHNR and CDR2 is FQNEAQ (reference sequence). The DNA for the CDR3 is TGTGCCAGCAGTTCCCGCGGCGCGGTCACAGGCCAGTTCTTC. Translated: CASSSRGAVTGQFF. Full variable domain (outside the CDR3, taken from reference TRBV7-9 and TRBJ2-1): DTGVSQNPRHKITKRGQNVTFRCDPISEHNRLYWYRQTLGQGPEFLTYFQNEAQLEKSRLLSDRFSAERPKGSFSTLEIQRTEQGDSAMYLCASSSRGAVTGQFFGPGTRLTVL.

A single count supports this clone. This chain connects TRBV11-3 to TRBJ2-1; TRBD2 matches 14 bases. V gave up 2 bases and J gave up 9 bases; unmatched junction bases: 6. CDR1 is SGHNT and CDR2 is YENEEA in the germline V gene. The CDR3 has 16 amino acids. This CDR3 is CASSLRGTSGGGEQFF. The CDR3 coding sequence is TGTGCCAGCAGCTTACGGGGGACTAGCGGGGGCGGTGAGCAGTTCTTC. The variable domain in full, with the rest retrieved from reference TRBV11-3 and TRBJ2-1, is EAGVVQSPRYKIIEKKQPVAFWCNPISGHNTLYWYLQNLGQGPELLIRYENEEAVDDSQLPKDRFSAERLKGVDSTLKIQPAELGDSAVYLCASSLRGTSGGGEQFFGPGTRLTVL.

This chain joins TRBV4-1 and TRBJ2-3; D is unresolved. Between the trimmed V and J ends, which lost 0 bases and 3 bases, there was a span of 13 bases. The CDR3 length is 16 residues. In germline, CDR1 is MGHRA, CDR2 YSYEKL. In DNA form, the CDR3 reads TGCGCCAGCAGCCAAGATGCGGTCATTGAAACAGATACGCAGTATTTT. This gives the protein CASSQDAVIETDTQYF.

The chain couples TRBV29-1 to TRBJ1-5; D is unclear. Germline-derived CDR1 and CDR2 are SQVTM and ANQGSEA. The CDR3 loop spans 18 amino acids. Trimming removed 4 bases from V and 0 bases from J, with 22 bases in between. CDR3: CSVVDPLMSEPSNQPQHF. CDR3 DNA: TGCAGCGTTGTGGACCCCTTAATGTCGGAACCTAGCAATCAGCCCCAGCATTTT.

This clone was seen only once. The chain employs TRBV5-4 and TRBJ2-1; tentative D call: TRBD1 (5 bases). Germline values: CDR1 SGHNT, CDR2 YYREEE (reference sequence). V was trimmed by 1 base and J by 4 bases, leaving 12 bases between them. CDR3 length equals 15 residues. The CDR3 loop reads CASSLSQGRYNEQFF. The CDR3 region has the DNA TGTGCCAGCAGCTTGAGTCAGGGCCGTTACAATGAGCAGTTCTTC.

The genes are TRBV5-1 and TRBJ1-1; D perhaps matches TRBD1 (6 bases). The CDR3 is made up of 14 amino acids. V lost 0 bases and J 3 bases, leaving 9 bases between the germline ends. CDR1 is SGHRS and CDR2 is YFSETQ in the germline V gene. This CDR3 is CASSLGGGDTEAFF. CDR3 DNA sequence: TGCGCCAGCAGCTTGGGAGGGGGGGACACTGAAGCTTTCTTT.

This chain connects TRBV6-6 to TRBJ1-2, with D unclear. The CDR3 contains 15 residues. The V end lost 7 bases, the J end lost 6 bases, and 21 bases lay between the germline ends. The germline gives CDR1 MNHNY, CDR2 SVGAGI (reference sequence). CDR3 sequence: CASNGDNAPLNGYTF. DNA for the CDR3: TGTGCCAGCAACGGTGATAATGCCCCCCTTAATGGCTACACCTTC.

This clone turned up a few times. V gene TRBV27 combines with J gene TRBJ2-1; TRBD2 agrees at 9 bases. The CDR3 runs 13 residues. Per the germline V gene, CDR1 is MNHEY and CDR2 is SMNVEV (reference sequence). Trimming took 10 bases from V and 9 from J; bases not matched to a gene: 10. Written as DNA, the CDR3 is TGTGCCATCCGGGTAGCGGGAGCGGGTGAGCAGTTCTTC. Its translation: CAIRVAGAGEQFF.

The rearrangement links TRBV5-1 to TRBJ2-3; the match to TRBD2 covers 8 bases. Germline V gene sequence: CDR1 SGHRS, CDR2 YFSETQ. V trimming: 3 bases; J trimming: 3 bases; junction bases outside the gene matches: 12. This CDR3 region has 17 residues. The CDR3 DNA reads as TGCGCCAGCAGCTCCAACCCGTCGAGCGGGGGAACAGATACGCAGTATTTT. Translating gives CASSSNPSSGGTDTQYF. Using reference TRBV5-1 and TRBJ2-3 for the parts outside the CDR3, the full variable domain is KAGVTQTPRYLIKTRGQQVTLSCSPISGHRSVSWYQQTPGQGLQFLFEYFSETQRNKGNFPGRFSGRQFSNSRSEMNVSTLELGDSALYLCASSSNPSSGGTDTQYFGPGTRLTVL.

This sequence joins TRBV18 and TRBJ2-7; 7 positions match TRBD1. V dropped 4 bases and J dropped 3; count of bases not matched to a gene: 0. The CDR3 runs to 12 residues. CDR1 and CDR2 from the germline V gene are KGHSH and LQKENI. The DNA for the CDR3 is TGTGCCAGCTCACGGGACAGCTACGAGCAGTACTTC. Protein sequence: CASSRDSYEQYF.

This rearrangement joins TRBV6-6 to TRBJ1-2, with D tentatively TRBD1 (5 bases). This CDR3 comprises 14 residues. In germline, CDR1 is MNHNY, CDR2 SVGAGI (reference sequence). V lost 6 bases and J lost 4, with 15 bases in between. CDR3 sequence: CASRRANRIYGYTF. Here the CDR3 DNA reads TGTGCCAGCAGAAGGGCCAACAGGATCTATGGCTACACCTTC.

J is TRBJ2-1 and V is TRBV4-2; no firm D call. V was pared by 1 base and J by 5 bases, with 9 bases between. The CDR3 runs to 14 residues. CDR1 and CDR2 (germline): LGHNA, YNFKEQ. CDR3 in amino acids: CASSQAHSNNEQFF. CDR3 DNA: TGTGCCAGCAGCCAAGCGCACAGCAACAATGAGCAGTTCTTC.

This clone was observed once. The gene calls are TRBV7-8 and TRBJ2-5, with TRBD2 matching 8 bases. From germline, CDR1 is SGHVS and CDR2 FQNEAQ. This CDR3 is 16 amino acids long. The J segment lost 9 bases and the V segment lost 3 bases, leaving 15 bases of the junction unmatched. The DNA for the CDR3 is TGTGCCAGCAGCTTTGATGCGGGAGGCGTTTTGGTGGCCCAGTACTTC. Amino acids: CASSFDAGGVLVAQYF.

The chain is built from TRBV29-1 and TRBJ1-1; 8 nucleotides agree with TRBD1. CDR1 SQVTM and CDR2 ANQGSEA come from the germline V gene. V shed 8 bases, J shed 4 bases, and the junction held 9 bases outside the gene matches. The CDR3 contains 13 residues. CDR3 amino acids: CSLRTGRFTEAFF. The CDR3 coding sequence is TGCAGCCTCAGGACAGGGCGGTTCACTGAAGCTTTCTTT.